These 2 T cell receptor beta chains were sequenced from one sample in a study of cytomegalovirus exposure and HLA in healthy donors. PCR employed 60 Vbeta and 13 Jbeta primers. Profiled with immunoSEQ multiplex PCR; TCRdb holds only in-frame clones, not every one. The sample table sets out 130,000 or so clones. Sequenced material: PBMCs. Source of these receptors: a woman between 35 and 50 years old in good health and CMV-seronegative.

The rearrangement links TRBV5-1 to TRBJ1-2, with 9 bases that match TRBD1. This CDR3 is built from 14 residues. CDR1 SGHRS and CDR2 YFSETQ come from the germline V gene. J was trimmed by 6 bases and V by 4 bases; bases with no gene match: 7. In DNA, the CDR3 is TGCGCCAGCAGCCCACTCCGGGACAGGGATGGCTACACCTTC. This encodes CASSPLRDRDGYTF.

The gene calls are TRBV18 and TRBJ1-6; D is ambiguous. Trimming left V 3 bases short and J 8 bases short, with 20 bases between. The CDR3 is 17 amino acids. The germline gives CDR1 KGHSH, CDR2 LQKENI. DNA for the CDR3: TGTGCCAGCTCACCGAGTCTAGGAGGGAGTTCCTATTCACCCCTCCACTTT. Translated: CASSPSLGGSSYSPLHF.